This T cell receptor beta chain was identified in a study of T cell responses to AZD1222 COVID-19 vaccine. The CDR3 sequence is 20 residues long. The assay was immunoSEQ multiplex PCR, and TCRdb's table has in-frame clones only and misses some. The sample holds 130,000 to 150,000 clones; around 89% are singletons and the top ten take roughly 16%. The source material was peripheral blood, sampled on day 0 of AZD1222 vaccination. The TCR was taken from an adult in good health. The chain couples TRBV21-1 to TRBJ2-1; no check of the table's D call, TRBD1, against the DNA was made. TRBV21-1 is described as a pseudogene. CDR3 bases: TGTGCCAGCAGCAAAGCGGGGATGACCCCGGGACAGGGCAAGCACAATGAGCAGTTCTTC. This sequence encodes CASSKAGMTPGQGKHNEQFF.